The source of this TCR beta chain is a study of T-cell reconstitution after alpha-beta-depleted transplantation in children. Broader study findings: Diversity and T-cell counts at one year after transplant derived mostly from new T cells. As was reported, about two months after transplant, alpha-beta T cells came from several hundred expanded graft clones.

This clonotype has a count of ten or more. Its antigen is as yet unknown. CDR1 and CDR2 from the germline V gene are SEHNR and FQNEAQ (reference sequence). The ends were cut back, 6 bases at V and 0 bases at J, with 6 bases in the middle. This CDR3 comprises 14 residues. Using unique molecular identifiers, the investigators prepared the TCRbeta library. TCRdb itself ran the PCR reads through MiXCR, one entry per CDR3 protein. The sample carries 200,000 to 250,000 distinct CDR3 sequences, approximately 8.4% recorded once. Here the sequenced sample was PBMCs, mostly from graft donor cells, taken 360 days after TCRalphabeta/CD19-depleted stem cell transplant. The sequence came from a male patient aged 2-15 years who had a stem cell transplant for acute myeloid leukemia, so the T cells may come from the graft donor. V is TRBV7-9 and J is TRBJ2-6; D is uncertain. The CDR3 spells CASRSLSGANVLTF. CDR3 bases: TGTGCCAGCAGATCCCTCTCTGGGGCCAACGTCCTGACTTTC.